The rows below give T cell receptor beta chains drawn from one sample of a study of blood T cell repertoires in COVID-19. Assay used: immunoSEQ multiplex PCR; TCRdb lists only in-frame clones, some missing. The table has about 200,000 clones, 88% seen once. Sequencing used peripheral blood. The receptors shown here come from a man in his fifties or sixties with COVID-19, enrolled during active disease. Each CDR3 is given with its conserved first and last residue. The D gene is left open where the match is weak. Clone size is shown for a subset of rows, as once, few, many or a class of expanded clone.

d_call clone_size j_call v_call cdr3_aa cdr3_nt
TRBD2 once TRBJ2-7 TRBV7-2 CASSLVAGAYEQYF TGTGCCAGCAGCTTAGTAGCGGGAGCCTACGAGCAGTACTTC
. once TRBJ2-1 TRBV6-5 CASSYQRLDHEQFF TGTGCCAGCAGTTACCAGAGACTCGACCATGAGCAGTTCTTC
. once TRBJ1-2 TRBV19 CASSIYSYYGYTF TGTGCCAGTAGTATCTACAGCTACTATGGCTACACCTTC
. . TRBJ2-1 TRBV9 CASSVGVARHEQFF TGTGCCAGCAGCGTAGGGGTAGCGCGCCATGAGCAGTTCTTC
. . TRBJ2-2 TRBV11-3 CASSLSLSGELFF TGTGCCAGCAGCTTATCCTTATCCGGGGAGCTGTTTTTT
. . TRBJ2-6 TRBV11-3 CASSLDGTTSSGANVLTF TGTGCCAGCAGCTTAGATGGGACAACGAGCTCTGGGGCCAACGTCCTGACTTTC
TRBD1 . TRBJ2-5 TRBV5-1 CASSSTGGVQETQYF TGCGCCAGCAGCAGTACAGGGGGCGTTCAAGAGACCCAGTACTTC
. . TRBJ2-3 TRBV28 CASSTSTDTQYF TGTGCCAGCAGTACTAGCACAGATACGCAGTATTTT
TRBD2 . TRBJ2-1 TRBV18 CASSLVSGRREKHNEQFF TGTGCCAGCTCTCTCGTTAGCGGGAGGAGGGAAAAGCACAATGAGCAGTTCTTC
. . TRBJ1-2 TRBV6-6 CASSSPGSGYTF TGTGCCAGCAGCTCTCCCGGGTCTGGCTACACCTTC
. once TRBJ2-3 TRBV7-3 CASSSQPRGDTQYF TGTGCCAGCAGCTCACAACCGAGAGGAGATACGCAGTATTTT
. . TRBJ1-1 TRBV7-2 CASSLHRNTEAFF TGTGCCAGCAGCCTCCACAGGAACACTGAAGCTTTCTTT
. . TRBJ1-1 TRBV7-2 CASSNQADTEAFF TGTGCCAGCAGCAACCAGGCAGACACTGAAGCTTTCTTT
TRBD1 . TRBJ2-2 TRBV5-6 CASSLDGTGVTGELFF TGTGCCAGCAGCTTGGATGGGACAGGGGTTACCGGGGAGCTGTTTTTT
TRBD2 once TRBJ2-1 TRBV9 CASTGTSEYNEQFF TGTGCCAGCACCGGGACTAGCGAATACAATGAGCAGTTCTTC
. . TRBJ1-1 TRBV6-5 CASSYSGRSGTEAFF TGTGCCAGCAGTTACTCGGGCAGGTCTGGCACTGAAGCTTTCTTT
TRBD1 . TRBJ1-1 TRBV18 CASSGQGDTEAFF TGTGCCAGCTCAGGACAGGGAGACACTGAAGCTTTCTTT
. . TRBJ1-5 TRBV4-2 CASSQDQGVNQPQHF TGTGCCAGCAGCCAAGATCAAGGAGTCAATCAGCCCCAGCATTTT
. . TRBJ2-1 TRBV27 CASSLSWQGMGNEQFF TGTGCCAGCAGTTTATCGTGGCAGGGGATGGGTAATGAGCAGTTCTTC
. . TRBJ2-5 TRBV6-6 CASRLPGGGQETQYF TGTGCCAGCAGACTCCCCGGAGGAGGACAAGAGACCCAGTACTTC
. . TRBJ2-7 TRBV5-1 CASSLDSLSYEQYF TGCGCCAGCAGCTTGGACAGCCTCTCCTACGAGCAGTACTTC
. . TRBJ2-1 TRBV7-8 CASSLAGGPYNEQFF TGTGCCAGCAGCTTAGCGGGGGGGCCCTACAATGAGCAGTTCTTC
TRBD2 . TRBJ2-5 TRBV2 CASSQRELAGDQYF TGTGCCAGCAGCCAACGGGAACTAGCGGGGGACCAGTACTTC
TRBD1 . TRBJ1-2 TRBV28 CASTDRGRGGYTF TGTGCCAGCACCGACAGGGGGCGCGGAGGCTACACCTTC
. . TRBJ2-7 TRBV5-6 CASSLGADYEQYF TGTGCCAGCAGCTTGGGGGCCGACTACGAGCAGTACTTC
TRBD1 . TRBJ2-3 TRBV24-1 CATSDPPGQASTDTQYF TGTGCCACCAGTGATCCACCGGGACAGGCAAGCACAGATACGCAGTATTTT
. . TRBJ2-1 TRBV11-3 CASSSTGWDEQFF TGTGCCAGCAGCTCTACAGGGTGGGATGAGCAGTTCTTC
TRBD1 . TRBJ1-1 TRBV6-5 CASMGGQGVNTEAFF TGTGCCAGCATGGGTGGGCAGGGGGTTAACACTGAAGCTTTCTTT
. . TRBJ1-2 TRBV7-8 CASSLAPGGGHGYTF TGTGCCAGCAGCTTGGCACCGGGGGGGGGCCATGGCTACACCTTC
TRBD2 . TRBJ2-5 TRBV5-1 CASSLTLAGGETQYF TGCGCCAGCAGCTTGACCCTAGCGGGAGGAGAGACCCAGTACTTC
. . TRBJ1-4 TRBV7-2 CASSNPNPGRPNEKLFF TGTGCCAGCAGCAACCCCAATCCTGGGCGACCTAATGAAAAACTGTTTTTT
TRBD1 . TRBJ1-1 TRBV6-1 CASSDTGVGAFF TGTGCCAGCAGTGACACAGGGGTTGGAGCTTTCTTT
TRBD1 . TRBJ1-2 TRBV29-1 CSVERDSELRAF TGCAGCGTTGAAAGGGACAGTGAGCTTAGAGCTTTC
TRBD2 . TRBJ2-1 TRBV9 CASSPATSGEGEQFF TGTGCCAGCAGCCCGGCGACTAGCGGGGAGGGTGAGCAGTTCTTC
TRBD2 . TRBJ2-5 TRBV11-2 CASSLDRASGGKTQYF TGTGCCAGCAGCTTAGATCGGGCTAGCGGGGGGAAGACCCAGTACTTC
. . TRBJ2-3 TRBV7-2 CASSPYGGISTDTQYF TGTGCCAGCAGCCCTTACGGGGGAATCAGTACAGATACGCAGTATTTT
. . TRBJ2-7 TRBV7-9 CASRRQGSGDEQYF TGTGCCAGCAGACGACAGGGCTCGGGGGACGAGCAGTACTTC
TRBD2 . TRBJ2-1 TRBV5-4 CASSPGLAGAGVKQFF TGTGCCAGCAGCCCGGGACTAGCGGGGGCCGGCGTAAAGCAGTTCTTC
TRBD1 . TRBJ2-3 TRBV4-1 CASSQRQGVTDTQYF TGCGCCAGCAGCCAGCGCCAGGGGGTTACAGATACGCAGTATTTT
. . TRBJ2-7 TRBV18 CASSQVSTSGEQYF TGTGCCAGCTCACAGGTCTCCACATCGGGGGAGCAGTACTTC
. . TRBJ1-3 TRBV6-6 CASTVSSGNTIYF TGTGCCAGTACAGTGAGCTCTGGAAACACCATATATTTT